The entry that follows covers one T cell receptor beta chain sequence. V was shortened by 2 bases and J by 2 bases, with 13 bases between the two germline ends. The length of the CDR3 is 15 residues. Germline CDR1 is MNHEY and CDR2 is SVGAGI. The sample comes from a study of patients and donors after allogeneic stem cell transplantation. One entry per CDR3 protein, called by TCRdb with MiXCR from the RT-PCR reads. The sample holds fewer than 200,000 distinct CDR3 sequences, 30% seen once. Sequenced material: blood, either unsorted or a sorted T cell fraction (not recorded which). This sequence was found in a human donor who was either an allogeneic HSCT recipient or a stem cell or donor lymphocyte infusion donor (not recorded which). It is not recorded whose cells these are; they may come from a transplant donor. This chain uses TRBV6-5 with TRBJ2-7; D possibly corresponds to TRBD2 (6 bases). CDR3 region: CASSYIGSGTYEQYF. The CDR3 bases are TGTGCCAGCAGTTACATCGGTAGCGGAACCTACGAGCAGTACTTC.